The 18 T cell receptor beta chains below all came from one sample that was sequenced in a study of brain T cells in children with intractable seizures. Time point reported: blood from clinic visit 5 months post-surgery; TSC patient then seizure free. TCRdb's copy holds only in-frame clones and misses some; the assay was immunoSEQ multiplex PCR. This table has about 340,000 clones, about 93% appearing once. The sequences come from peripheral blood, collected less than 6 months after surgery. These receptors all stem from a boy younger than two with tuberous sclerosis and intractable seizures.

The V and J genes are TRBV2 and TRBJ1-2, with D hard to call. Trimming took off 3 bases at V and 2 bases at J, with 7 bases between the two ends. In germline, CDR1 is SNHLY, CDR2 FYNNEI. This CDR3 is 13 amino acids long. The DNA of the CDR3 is TGTGCCAGCAGTGATGACATAAACTATGGCTACACCTTC. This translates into CASSDDINYGYTF.

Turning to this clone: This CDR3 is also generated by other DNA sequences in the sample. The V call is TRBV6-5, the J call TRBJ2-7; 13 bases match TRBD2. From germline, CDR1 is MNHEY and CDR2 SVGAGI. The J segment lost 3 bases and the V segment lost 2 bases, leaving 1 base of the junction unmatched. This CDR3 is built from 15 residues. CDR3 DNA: TGTGCCAGCAGTTACAGGACTAGCGGGAGCTACGAGCAGTACTTC. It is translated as CASSYRTSGSYEQYF.

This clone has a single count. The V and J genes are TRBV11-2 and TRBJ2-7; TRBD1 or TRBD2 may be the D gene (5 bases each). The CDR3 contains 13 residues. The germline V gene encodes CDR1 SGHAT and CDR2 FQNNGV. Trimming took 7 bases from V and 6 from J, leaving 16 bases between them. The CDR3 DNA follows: TGTGCCAGCAACGCGGACGGGGCCTCCGAGCAGTACTTC. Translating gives CASNADGASEQYF. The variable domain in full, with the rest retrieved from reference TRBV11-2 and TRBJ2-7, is EAGVAQSPRYKIIEKRQSVAFWCNPISGHATLYWYQQILGQGPKLLIQFQNNGVVDDSQLPKDRFSAERLKGVDSTLKIQPAKLEDSAVYLCASNADGASEQYFGPGTRLTVT.

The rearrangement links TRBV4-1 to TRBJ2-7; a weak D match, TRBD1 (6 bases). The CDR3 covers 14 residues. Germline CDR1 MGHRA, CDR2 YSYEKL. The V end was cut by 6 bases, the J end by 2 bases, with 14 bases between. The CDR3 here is CASSQTGTTYEQYF. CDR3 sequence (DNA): TGCGCCAGCAGTCAGACAGGCACTACCTACGAGCAGTACTTC.

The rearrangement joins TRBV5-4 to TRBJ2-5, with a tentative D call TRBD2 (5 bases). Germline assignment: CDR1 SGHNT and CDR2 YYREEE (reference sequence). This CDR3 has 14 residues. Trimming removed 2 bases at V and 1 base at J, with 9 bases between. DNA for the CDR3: TGTGCCAGCAGCTTAGTCAGCGGCCAAGAGACCCAGTACTTC. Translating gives CASSLVSGQETQYF.

The CDR3 spells CASSFIARDRGFEQYF. The CDR3 DNA reads as TGTGCCAGCAGTTTCATTGCCCGGGACAGGGGTTTCGAGCAGTACTTC. The rearrangement links TRBV28 to TRBJ2-7, with 10 bases identical to TRBD1. V gave up 3 bases and J gave up 6 bases; unmatched junction bases: 11. Germline values: CDR1 MDHEN, CDR2 SYDVKM. The CDR3 sequence is 16 residues long.

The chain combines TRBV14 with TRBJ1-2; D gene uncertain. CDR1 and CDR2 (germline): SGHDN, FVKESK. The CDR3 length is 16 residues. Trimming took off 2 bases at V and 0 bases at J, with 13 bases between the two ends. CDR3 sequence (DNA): TGTGCCAGCAGCCAAACGACACCGTTAGCTAACTATGGCTACACCTTC. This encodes CASSQTTPLANYGYTF.

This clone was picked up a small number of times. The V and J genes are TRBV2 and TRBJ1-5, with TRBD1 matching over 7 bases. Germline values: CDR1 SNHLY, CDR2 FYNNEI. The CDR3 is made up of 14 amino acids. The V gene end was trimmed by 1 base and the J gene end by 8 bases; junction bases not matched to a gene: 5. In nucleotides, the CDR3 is TGTGCCAGCAGTGAAGTGACAGGGAGCGAGCCCCAGCATTTT. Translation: CASSEVTGSEPQHF.

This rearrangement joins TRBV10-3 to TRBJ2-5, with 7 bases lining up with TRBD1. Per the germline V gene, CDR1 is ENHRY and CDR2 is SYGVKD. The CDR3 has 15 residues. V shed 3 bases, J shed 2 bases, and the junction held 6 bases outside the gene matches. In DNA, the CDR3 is TGTGCCATCAGTGATCGAGGCAGGGGGCAAGAGACCCAGTACTTC. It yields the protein CAISDRGRGQETQYF.

In DNA form, the CDR3 reads TGTGCCAGCAGTCTCCGGGACAGGGGTTATATCCTATCCTACGAGCAGTACTTC. Its protein is CASSLRDRGYILSYEQYF. The chain combines TRBV6-6 with TRBJ2-7, with 10 bases that match TRBD1. This CDR3 contains 18 residues. Per germline, CDR1 MNHNY and CDR2 SVGAGI (reference sequence). Trimming at V came to 5 bases and at J to 1 base, leaving 14 bases not matched to a gene.

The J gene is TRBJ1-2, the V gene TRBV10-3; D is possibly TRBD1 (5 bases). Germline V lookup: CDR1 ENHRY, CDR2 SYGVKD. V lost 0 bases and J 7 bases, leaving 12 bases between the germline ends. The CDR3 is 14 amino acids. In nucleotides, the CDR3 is TGTGCCATCAGTGAGTCTGAGGGGTCCGGTGGCTACACCTTC. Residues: CAISESEGSGGYTF.

The CDR3: CASTPFGAGELFF. Here the CDR3 DNA reads TGTGCCAGCACCCCCTTTGGAGCCGGGGAGCTGTTTTTT. This chain uses TRBV9 with TRBJ2-2, with D unclear. The CDR3 sequence is 13 residues long. The V end lost 6 bases, the J end lost 6 bases, and 12 bases lay between the germline ends. CDR1 is SGDLS and CDR2 is YYNGEE in the germline V gene.

CDR3 DNA sequence: TGTGCCAGCAGCCCCCAGGGGTTGGGACAGGGGCGTCACGAGCAGTACTTC. It yields the protein CASSPQGLGQGRHEQYF. V gene TRBV3-1 (or the pseudogene TRBV3-2) combines with J gene TRBJ2-7, with 10 bases aligning to TRBD1. With V trimmed by 4 bases and J by 5 bases, 14 bases remained unmatched. Germline lookup yields CDR1 LGHDT and CDR2 YNNKEL (reference sequence). This CDR3 has 17 residues.

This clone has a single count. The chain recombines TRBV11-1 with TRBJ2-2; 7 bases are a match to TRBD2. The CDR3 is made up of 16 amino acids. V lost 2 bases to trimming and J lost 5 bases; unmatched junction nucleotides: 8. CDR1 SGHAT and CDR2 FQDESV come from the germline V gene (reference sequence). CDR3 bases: TGTGCCAGCAGCTTACAACCTACCGGGAGGACCGGGGAGCTGTTTTTT. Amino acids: CASSLQPTGRTGELFF.

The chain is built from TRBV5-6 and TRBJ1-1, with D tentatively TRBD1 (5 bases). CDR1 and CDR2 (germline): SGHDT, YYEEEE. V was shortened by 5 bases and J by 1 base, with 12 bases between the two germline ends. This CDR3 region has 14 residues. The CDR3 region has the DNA TGTGCCAGCAGACCCTCGGGGGGGAACACTGAAGCTTTCTTT. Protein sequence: CASRPSGGNTEAFF.

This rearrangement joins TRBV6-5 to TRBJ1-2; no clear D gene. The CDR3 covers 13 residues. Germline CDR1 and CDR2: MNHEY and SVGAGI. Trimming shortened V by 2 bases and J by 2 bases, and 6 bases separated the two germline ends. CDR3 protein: CASSYKGNYGYTF. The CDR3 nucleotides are TGTGCCAGCAGTTACAAGGGAAACTATGGCTACACCTTC.

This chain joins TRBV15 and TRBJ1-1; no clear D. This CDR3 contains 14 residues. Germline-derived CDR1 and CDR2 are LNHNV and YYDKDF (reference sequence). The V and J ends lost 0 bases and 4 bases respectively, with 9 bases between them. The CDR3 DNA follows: TGTGCCACCAGCAGAGATCTGGGCAGCACTGAAGCTTTCTTT. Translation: CATSRDLGSTEAFF.

This CDR3 is CAWSVGPPGGEQYF. In DNA form, the CDR3 reads TGTGCCTGGAGTGTCGGGCCGCCGGGGGGTGAGCAGTACTTC. This chain links TRBV30 with TRBJ2-7; 7 nucleotides agree with TRBD2. The CDR3 loop spans 14 amino acids. J was trimmed by 7 bases and V by 0 bases; bases with no gene match: 9. Germline CDR1 is GTSNPN and CDR2 is SVGIG (reference sequence). Full variable domain (outside the CDR3, taken from reference TRBV30 and TRBJ2-7): SQTIHQWPATLVQPVGSPLSLECTVEGTSNPNLYWYRQAAGRGLQLLFYSVGIGQISSEVPQNLSASRPQDRQFILSSKKLLLSDSGFYLCAWSVGPPGGEQYFGPGTRLTVT.